Below, 30 T cell receptor beta chains from the same sample are listed, as sequenced in a study of T cells in Graves' hyperthyroidism and ophthalmopathy. Amplified regions were TCR beta CDR3 sequences from RNA transcripts. HTBI primers drove first-round RT-PCR of the TCR CDR3. TCRdb re-called the multiplex PCR reads with MiXCR, one entry per CDR3 protein. Altogether 550,000 to 650,000 distinct CDR3 sequences are present, approximately 15% being singletons, with the ten largest covering about 15%. The sample taken for sequencing was blood. Receptors were obtained from a woman aged 40 to 55 with Graves' hyperthyroidism.

The table lists this clonotype with many counts. The chain joins TRBV3-1 to TRBJ2-1; D gene unclear. Germline CDR1 and CDR2: LGHDT and YNNKEL (reference sequence). This CDR3 spans 17 amino acids. V shed 1 base and J shed 0 bases, with 13 bases lying between them. The CDR3 DNA reads as TGTGCCAGCAGCCAAGTACCGGGCCGGATCTCCTACAATGAGCAGTTCTTC. Its protein is CASSQVPGRISYNEQFF.

There are a few counts of this clonotype. The rearrangement links TRBV19 to TRBJ2-1, with TRBD2 as a possible D gene (6 bases). From germline, CDR1 is LNHDA and CDR2 SQIVND (reference sequence). V lost 2 bases and J 5 bases, leaving 10 bases between the germline ends. The CDR3 runs to 14 residues. The DNA for the CDR3 is TGTGCCAGTAGTATACTAGCGCAAAACAATGAGCAGTTCTTC. This encodes CASSILAQNNEQFF.

This clonotype showed up just a few times. The V gene is TRBV5-8, the J gene TRBJ2-3; no definite D call. The V gene lost 4 bases and the J gene lost 2 bases, with 14 bases spanning the gap. The CDR3 has 15 amino acids. Germline CDR1 is SGHTS and CDR2 is YDEGEE. CDR3 nucleotide sequence: TGTGCCAGCAGCCAACGGACGGATAACACAGATACGCAGTATTTT. This translates into CASSQRTDNTDTQYF.

This chain links TRBV20-1 with TRBJ2-7; D is unresolved. The CDR3 contains 15 residues. V was clipped by 6 bases and J by 1 base, with 19 bases between them. The germline V gene has CDR1 DFQATT and CDR2 SNEGSKA (reference sequence). CDR3 nucleotide sequence: TGCAGTGCCCTCACATCGGGCCAGAGGTCCTACGAGCAGTACTTC. It codes for CSALTSGQRSYEQYF.

This clonotype has a count of ten or more. This chain uses TRBV28 with TRBJ2-3; D not certain. Germline CDR1 is MDHEN and CDR2 is SYDVKM. Trimming removed 1 base from V and 0 bases from J, with 5 bases in between. CDR3 length: 14 residues. The CDR3 coding sequence is TGTGCCAGCAGTTTATTACTTAGCACAGATACGCAGTATTTT. Its protein is CASSLLLSTDTQYF.

The chain carries TRBV12-5 and TRBJ2-1; 7 positions match TRBD2. The CDR3 has 12 amino acids. Germline values: CDR1 LGHNT, CDR2 FRNRAP. J gave up 13 bases and V 5 bases, and 8 bases lay outside the gene matches. The DNA of the CDR3 is TGTGCTAGTGGTCCAATAGCGGGTACCCAGTTCTTC. It specifies CASGPIAGTQFF.

This clonotype occurred many times. DNA of the CDR3: TGTGCCAGCAGTTCCGGGACAGGGTTTAGCAATCAGCCCCAGCATTTT. Amino acids: CASSSGTGFSNQPQHF. The chain joins TRBV28 to TRBJ1-5, with 9 bases matching TRBD1. The V segment lost 4 bases and the J segment 0 bases; nucleotides outside the gene matches: 4. This CDR3 has 16 residues. CDR1 is MDHEN, CDR2 SYDVKM, per germline.

This clonotype was seen at least ten times. The V and J genes are TRBV6-1 and TRBJ1-3, with D uncertain. The CDR3 consists of 14 residues. CDR1 and CDR2 (germline): MNHNS, SASEGT. Trimming removed 5 bases at V and 0 bases at J, with 8 bases between. CDR3 sequence reads: CASSNRGSGNTIYF. Written as DNA, the CDR3 is TGTGCCAGCAGTAATCGTGGCTCTGGAAACACCATATATTTT.

This clonotype was recorded many times. Here the CDR3 DNA reads TGTGCCAGCAGTTCCAATATGAACACTGAAGCTTTCTTT. It yields the protein CASSSNMNTEAFF. The chain has TRBV12-3 or TRBV12-4 and TRBJ1-1; D remains unclear. The V gene lost 4 bases and the J gene lost 0 bases, with 6 bases spanning the gap. The CDR3 covers 13 residues.

In this sample, this clonotype turned up many times. V and J are TRBV12-3 or TRBV12-4 and TRBJ2-1; TRBD2 matches at 9 bases. The CDR3 has 15 residues. With V trimmed by 6 bases and J by 5 bases, 8 bases remained unmatched. CDR3 amino acids: CASSRTSGFNNEQFF. DNA for the CDR3: TGTGCCAGCAGCCGTACTAGCGGGTTCAACAATGAGCAGTTCTTC.

This clonotype occurred many times. The chain employs TRBV5-1 and TRBJ2-7; D is tentatively TRBD1 or TRBD2 (5 bases each). The V gene lost 4 bases and the J gene lost 0 bases, with 11 bases spanning the gap. Per the germline V gene, CDR1 is SGHRS and CDR2 is YFSETQ. This CDR3 has 14 amino acids. CDR3 sequence (DNA): TGCGCCAGCAGCCCCGGGACGTACTCCTACGAGCAGTACTTC. This codes for CASSPGTYSYEQYF.

The J gene is TRBJ1-4, the V gene TRBV6-2 or TRBV6-3, with 8 bases aligning to TRBD1. V gave up 8 bases and J gave up 2 bases; unmatched junction bases: 7. Germline CDR1 MNHEY, CDR2 SVGEGT. The CDR3 has 15 amino acids. In DNA, the CDR3 is TGTGCCAGCGGTCCCTCAGGGGGCACTAATGAAAAACTGTTTTTT. This gives the protein CASGPSGGTNEKLFF.

This clonotype has ten or more counts. The rearrangement uses TRBV18 and TRBJ1-1; TRBD1 is a possible D gene (6 bases). Germline loops: CDR1 KGHSH, CDR2 LQKENI. This CDR3 region has 16 residues. Trimming shortened V by 0 bases and J by 7 bases, and 18 bases separated the two germline ends. The CDR3 loop is CASSPPTGIFSDEAFF. The CDR3 nucleotides are TGTGCCAGCTCACCACCGACAGGTATATTCTCAGATGAAGCTTTCTTT. The full variable domain, rest sourced from reference TRBV18 and TRBJ1-1, is NAGVMQNPRHLVRRRGQEARLRCSPMKGHSHVYWYRQLPEEGLKFMVYLQKENIIDESGMPKERFSAEFPKEGPSILRIQQVVRGDSAAYFCASSPPTGIFSDEAFFGQGTRLTVV.

In its sample, this clonotype was seen many times. V gene TRBV20-1 combines with J gene TRBJ2-3, with D possibly called TRBD1 or TRBD2 (6 bases each). CDR1 DFQATT and CDR2 SNEGSKA come from the germline V gene (reference sequence). CDR3 length: 14 amino acids. Trimming took 1 base from V and 3 from J, leaving 11 bases between them. CDR3 protein: CSARGGGGTDTQYF. In nucleotides, the CDR3 is TGCAGTGCTAGAGGAGGGGGAGGTACAGATACGCAGTATTTT.

This sequence joins TRBV20-1 and TRBJ2-5, with D possibly TRBD1 on 6 matching bases. CDR3 length: 15 amino acids. Trimming cost V 4 bases and J 0 bases, with 15 bases left between them. The V gene's germline CDR1 is DFQATT and CDR2 SNEGSKA (reference sequence). The CDR3 coding sequence is TGCAGTGCTATCGAAAGGGACAAGGACCAAGAGACCCAGTACTTC. Its protein product is CSAIERDKDQETQYF.

This clonotype has a count of ten or more. The chain links TRBV20-1 to TRBJ2-7; either TRBD1 or TRBD2 may fit D (5 bases each). V lost 5 bases and J 3 bases, leaving 8 bases between the germline ends. CDR1 and CDR2 from the germline V gene are DFQATT and SNEGSKA (reference sequence). The CDR3 sequence is 11 residues long. Here the CDR3 reads CSAWDDYEQYF. The DNA for the CDR3 is TGCAGTGCTTGGGACGACTACGAGCAGTACTTC.

The genes are TRBV28 and TRBJ2-7; D is undetermined. The germline gives CDR1 MDHEN, CDR2 SYDVKM. This CDR3 is 12 amino acids long. Trimming removed 2 bases at V and 6 bases at J, with 8 bases between. CDR3 nucleotides: TGTGCCAGCAGTTTAGCGGCCGGCGAGCAGTACTTC. It translates to CASSLAAGEQYF.

This chain links TRBV28 with TRBJ2-7; 8 bases map to TRBD1. Germline loops: CDR1 MDHEN, CDR2 SYDVKM. This CDR3 region has 14 residues. The junction had 5 bases not matched to a gene; V was cut back by 4 bases and J by 3 bases. CDR3 coding DNA: TGTGCCAGCAGTTCGGGACAGGCTGTCTACGAGCAGTACTTC. Its translation: CASSSGQAVYEQYF.

Ten or more counts support this clonotype. The CDR3 coding sequence is TGTGCCAGCAGCTCTACAGGGGTTAGCAATCAGCCCCAGCATTTT. Amino acids: CASSSTGVSNQPQHF. V and J are TRBV7-9 and TRBJ1-5, with 7 nucleotides matching TRBD1. V shed 4 bases and J 0 bases; nucleotides not matched to a gene: 3. The CDR3 is 15 residues long. The germline V gene has CDR1 SEHNR and CDR2 FQNEAQ (reference sequence).

This clonotype was found many times. V gene TRBV4-1 combines with J gene TRBJ1-5, with 8 bases lining up with TRBD1. The J segment lost 7 bases and the V segment lost 0 bases, leaving 8 bases of the junction unmatched. The germline V gene encodes CDR1 MGHRA and CDR2 YSYEKL. The CDR3 totals 16 residues. Here the CDR3 DNA reads TGCGCCAGCAGCCAAGAAGCCAGGGGGCTAATGCAGCCCCAGCATTTT. It yields the protein CASSQEARGLMQPQHF.

This clonotype was counted only a few times. The genes are TRBV20-1 and TRBJ1-6; D is unclear. Per germline, CDR1 DFQATT and CDR2 SNEGSKA (reference sequence). V gave up 0 bases and J gave up 5 bases, with 5 bases separating them. CDR3 length equals 13 residues. Written as DNA, the CDR3 is TGCAGTGCTAGAGAATTCGATAATTCACCCCTCCACTTT. Translation gives CSAREFDNSPLHF.

This clonotype was seen repeatedly, ten times or more. V usage is TRBV7-2 and J usage is TRBJ2-1; tentatively, D is TRBD2 (5 bases). The V gene lost 2 bases and the J gene lost 5 bases, with 13 bases spanning the gap. CDR1 and CDR2 (germline): SGHTA, FQGNSA. The CDR3 is 15 amino acids. In DNA, the CDR3 is TGTGCCAGCAGCTTATCATGGGGAGTAAACAATGAGCAGTTCTTC. Translation gives CASSLSWGVNNEQFF. Full variable domain (missing parts from reference TRBV7-2 and TRBJ2-1): GAGVSQSPSNKVTEKGKDVELRCDPISGHTALYWYRQSLGQGLEFLIYFQGNSAPDKSGLPSDRFSAERTGGSVSTLTIQRTQQEDSAVYLCASSLSWGVNNEQFFGPGTRLTVL.

Many counts were recorded for this clonotype. The V call is TRBV27, the J call TRBJ2-1; D is unclear. The CDR3 totals 16 residues. Germline loops: CDR1 MNHEY, CDR2 SMNVEV (reference sequence). V lost 4 bases, J lost 0 bases, and 13 bases lay in between. CDR3 loop: CASSSADLFSYNEQFF. In DNA, the CDR3 is TGTGCCAGCAGTTCCGCGGACCTTTTCTCCTACAATGAGCAGTTCTTC.

At least ten counts were recorded for this clonotype. The chain joins TRBV27 to TRBJ1-5; 7 nucleotides align to TRBD1. The CDR3 totals 15 residues. Trimming removed 6 bases from V and 0 bases from J; junction bases left unmatched: 5. Per germline, CDR1 MNHEY and CDR2 SMNVEV (reference sequence). The CDR3 nucleotides read TGTGCCAGCAGCGCCGGGACAGCTAGCAATCAGCCCCAGCATTTT. Translation gives CASSAGTASNQPQHF.

The chain links TRBV28 to TRBJ2-5; TRBD2 matches at 9 bases. This CDR3 has 15 amino acids. With V trimmed by 6 bases and J by 2 bases, 7 bases remained unmatched. The germline V gene has CDR1 MDHEN and CDR2 SYDVKM. The CDR3 protein is CASSRLADTQETQYF. CDR3 coding DNA: TGTGCCAGCAGCCGACTAGCGGATACACAAGAGACCCAGTACTTC. Together with reference TRBV28 and TRBJ2-5, the CDR3 gives the full variable domain: DVKVTQSSRYLVKRTGEKVFLECVQDMDHENMFWYRQDPGLGLRLIYFSYDVKMKEKGDIPEGYSVSREKKERFSLILESASTNQTSMYLCASSRLADTQETQYFGPGTRLLVL.

A few counts support this clonotype. J is TRBJ1-2 and V is TRBV10-3; a weak D match, TRBD1 (5 bases). Germline lookup yields CDR1 ENHRY and CDR2 SYGVKD. The CDR3 length is 15 residues. Trimming left V 0 bases short and J 0 bases short, with 8 bases between. DNA of the CDR3: TGTGCCATCAGTGAGTCGGGCAGGGCTAACTATGGCTACACCTTC. Translation gives CAISESGRANYGYTF.

The chain couples TRBV6-1 to TRBJ2-2, with D possibly TRBD2 on 6 matching bases. V was cut by 5 bases and J by 4 bases, with 11 bases left in between. The germline V gene encodes CDR1 MNHNS and CDR2 SASEGT. This CDR3 is built from 14 residues. The DNA for the CDR3 is TGTGCCAGCAGTCTAAGACTAGGCACCGGGGAGCTGTTTTTT. Encoded protein: CASSLRLGTGELFF.

The V gene is TRBV12-3 or TRBV12-4, the J gene TRBJ1-5; maybe TRBD1 (5 bases). The CDR3 contains 13 residues. V was clipped by 6 bases and J by 7 bases, with 13 bases between them. The CDR3 loop reads CASRPQGNQPQHF. CDR3 in DNA: TGTGCCAGCAGACCTCAGGGTAACCAGCCCCAGCATTTT.

The table lists this clonotype with many counts. This rearrangement joins TRBV30 to TRBJ2-3, with a tentative D call TRBD1 (5 bases). In germline, CDR1 is GTSNPN, CDR2 SVGIG (reference sequence). The V and J ends lost 2 bases and 0 bases respectively, with 9 bases between them. There are 14 residues in the CDR3. CDR3: CAWSRTTSTDTQYF. The CDR3 DNA is TGTGCCTGGAGTCGGACAACGAGCACAGATACGCAGTATTTT.

This clonotype was detected ten times or more. The rearrangement links TRBV28 to TRBJ1-4; D unresolved. CDR3 length equals 14 residues. Germline V gene lookup returns CDR1 MDHEN and CDR2 SYDVKM. The V and J ends lost 6 bases and 7 bases respectively, with 15 bases between them. The CDR3 here is CASSEGRSVEKLFF. Here the CDR3 DNA reads TGTGCCAGCAGCGAGGGAAGATCTGTTGAAAAACTGTTTTTT.